This T cell receptor (beta chain) appears in the sequencing data of a study of T cell responses to AZD1222 COVID-19 vaccine. In the study overall: The study pooled second doses at about 4 or about 12 weeks.

The ends were cut back, 4 bases at V and 3 bases at J, with 15 bases in the middle. Per germline, CDR1 LGHDT and CDR2 YNNKEL (reference sequence). The CDR3 runs 16 residues. Method: immunoSEQ multiplex PCR; TCRdb's copy keeps in-frame clones and lacks some. The table has 110,000 to 150,000 clones, 93% seen once. As regards this clone: No antigen is known for it.

General study points: A rise in Spike-specific TCR breadth and depth followed two AZD1222 doses. Targets within unmutated variant regions were reportedly found for nearly half of spike-specific TCRs. Most donors were white British and more were female, and clonal diversity was possibly underestimated.

The receptor was derived from an adult in good health. Here the sequenced sample was peripheral blood, taken on day 0 of AZD1222 vaccination. The gene calls are TRBV3-1 (or the pseudogene TRBV3-2) and TRBJ2-2, with D unresolved. The CDR3 DNA reads TGTGCCAGCAGCCCCGAGAACGGCGGTTACACCGGGGAGCTGTTTTTT. It codes for CASSPENGGYTGELFF.